This is a list of T cell receptor beta chains from one sample in a study of blood T cells in healthy people across ages. TCRdb itself ran the 5' RACE reads through MiXCR, one entry per CDR3 protein. The table records 700,000 to 900,000 distinct CDR3 sequences, 53% of them present only once. The sequencing sample was made of blood. These receptors were obtained from an elderly man in good health. Both conserved end residues are part of each CDR3. Fields, in order: D gene, V gene, J gene, clone size, CDR3 DNA, CDR3 protein. D genes are given only for firm matches. Clone size is stated in some rows and not others, as once, few, many or a class when expanded.

D gene: -
V gene: TRBV2
J gene: TRBJ2-3
clone size: -
CDR3 DNA: TGTGCCGGGAGCAGCACAGATACGCAGTATTTT
CDR3 protein: CAGSSTDTQYF

D gene: TRBD2
V gene: TRBV27
J gene: TRBJ2-1
clone size: -
CDR3 DNA: TGTGCCAGCAGTTTACGGCTAGCGGGACTAAGCTCCTACAATGAGCAGTTCTTC
CDR3 protein: CASSLRLAGLSSYNEQFF

D gene: TRBD1
V gene: TRBV28
J gene: TRBJ2-1
clone size: -
CDR3 DNA: TGTGCCAGCAGTTTAAGGGGACAGGGAGAGTTCTTC
CDR3 protein: CASSLRGQGEFF

D gene: -
V gene: TRBV20-1
J gene: TRBJ2-1
clone size: few
CDR3 DNA: TGCTCGCAGCGGGCGCCTTCCTACAATGAGCAGTTCTTC
CDR3 protein: CSQRAPSYNEQFF

D gene: -
V gene: TRBV10-3
J gene: TRBJ2-1
clone size: -
CDR3 DNA: TGTGCCACCGCCCCCGGCTCCTACAATGAGCAGTTCTTC
CDR3 protein: CATAPGSYNEQFF

D gene: -
V gene: TRBV7-9
J gene: TRBJ2-1
clone size: few
CDR3 DNA: TGTGCCAGCAGCTTAGGTCAGATAGACAATGAGCAGTTCTTC
CDR3 protein: CASSLGQIDNEQFF

D gene: TRBD1
V gene: TRBV7-2
J gene: TRBJ2-1
clone size: -
CDR3 DNA: TGTGCCAGCAGCTTGTCCGGGACAGGGCGATACAATGAGCAGTTCTTC
CDR3 protein: CASSLSGTGRYNEQFF

D gene: -
V gene: TRBV29-1
J gene: TRBJ2-5
clone size: -
CDR3 DNA: TGCAGCGTCGTCTCAGGTCAGGGGAAAGAGACCCAGTACTTC
CDR3 protein: CSVVSGQGKETQYF

D gene: -
V gene: TRBV18
J gene: TRBJ1-2
clone size: -
CDR3 DNA: TGTGCCAGCTCCCCGTCCCAGGACCGTGGCTACACCTTC
CDR3 protein: CASSPSQDRGYTF

D gene: TRBD2
V gene: TRBV28
J gene: TRBJ2-5
clone size: -
CDR3 DNA: TGTGCCAGCTCCCCGGGGGGAGAGTCGGGTCTAGGGTTGGAGACCCAGTACTTC
CDR3 protein: CASSPGGESGLGLETQYF

D gene: TRBD1
V gene: TRBV18
J gene: TRBJ2-7
clone size: few
CDR3 DNA: TGTGCCAGCTCGCTCGGACAGGCCAACTACGAGCAGTACTTC
CDR3 protein: CASSLGQANYEQYF

D gene: -
V gene: TRBV19
J gene: TRBJ2-5
clone size: few
CDR3 DNA: TGTGCCAGTAGTATAGTCCGCGGGGACAAAGGAGAGACCCAGTACTTC
CDR3 protein: CASSIVRGDKGETQYF

D gene: -
V gene: TRBV7-2
J gene: TRBJ2-1
clone size: -
CDR3 DNA: TGTGCCAGCAGCGCCAAAACCCCGGGGCCGATCTCCTACAATGAGCAGTTCTTC
CDR3 protein: CASSAKTPGPISYNEQFF